These T cell receptor beta chains were read from a single sample in a study of blood T cell repertoires in COVID-19. Some clones are missing from TCRdb's copy, which holds only in-frame ones; the method was immunoSEQ multiplex PCR. The table has about 330,000 clones, over 75% seen once. The sample consisted of PBMCs or T cells enriched from blood (not recorded which). These TCRs come from a man younger than 40 who had recovered from COVID-19. Both conserved end residues are part of each CDR3. Each record gives: D gene, V gene, clone size, J gene, CDR3 DNA, CDR3 protein. A D gene is named only where the DNA matches it firmly. Where a row states a size, it is once, few, many or the class of an expanded clone; other rows omit it.

TRBD1	TRBV9	NA	TRBJ1-2	TGTGCCAGCAGCCCCACAGGGGGGTCCTATGGCTACACCTTC	CASSPTGGSYGYTF
NA	TRBV19	NA	TRBJ1-6	TGTGCCAGTAGTGAGACAGGATATAATTCACCCCTCCACTTT	CASSETGYNSPLHF
NA	TRBV18	few	TRBJ1-2	TGTGCCAGCTCACCGACCCAGGAAGGTGGCTACACCTTC	CASSPTQEGGYTF
NA	TRBV7-9	once	TRBJ1-5	TGTGCCAGCAGCTTAAACTACAATCAGCCCCAGCATTTT	CASSLNYNQPQHF
TRBD1	TRBV25-1	NA	TRBJ1-1	TGTGCCAGCAGTGACTCCGACAGGGTTGGTACTGAAGCTTTCTTT	CASSDSDRVGTEAFF
NA	TRBV20-1	NA	TRBJ1-6	TGCAGTGCTAGACCCCCGTCACCCCTCCACTTT	CSARPPSPLHF
TRBD2	TRBV5-1	NA	TRBJ2-1	TGCGCCAGCAGCTCGGGACTAGCGGGGGGATACAATGAGCAGTTCTTC	CASSSGLAGGYNEQFF
NA	TRBV7-2	NA	TRBJ1-1	TGTGCCAGCAAGTCTTGGGGAGGGGGAATGAACACTGAAGCTTTCTTT	CASKSWGGGMNTEAFF
NA	TRBV6-2/TRBV6-3	NA	TRBJ1-2	TGTGCCAGCAGTATGATTTCGGAGCGGGGGGCTAACTATGGCTACACCTTC	CASSMISERGANYGYTF
NA	TRBV18	NA	TRBJ1-5	TGTGCCAGCTCACCAAAGGGAGGGATCAATCAGCCCCAGCATTTT	CASSPKGGINQPQHF
TRBD1	TRBV5-6	NA	TRBJ2-1	TGTGCCAGCAGCCCATATACAGGGGATATCTACAATGAGCAGTTCTTC	CASSPYTGDIYNEQFF
TRBD2	TRBV2	NA	TRBJ2-3	TGTGCCAGCAGGGCTAGCGGGGCAGATACGCAGTATTTT	CASRASGADTQYF
NA	TRBV27	NA	TRBJ2-6	TGTGCCAGCAGTTTAGGACAGCCAAGCTCTGGGGCCAACGTCCTGACTTTC	CASSLGQPSSGANVLTF
NA	TRBV6-5	NA	TRBJ2-1	TGTGCCACGGGGACATTCCCTGGGAGCAATGAGCAGTTCTTC	CATGTFPGSNEQFF
NA	TRBV4-1	few	TRBJ1-4	TGCGCCAGCAGCCAAGGACAGCTTCTGGGTGAAAAACTGTTTTTT	CASSQGQLLGEKLFF
NA	TRBV5-3	NA	TRBJ1-3	TGTGCCAGAAGCTGGCCCAAGGGGCGGGATGGAAACACCATATATTTT	CARSWPKGRDGNTIYF
NA	TRBV13	NA	TRBJ2-3	TGTGCCAGCAGCTTAATGTCTACGGGGGGCACAGATACGCAGTATTTT	CASSLMSTGGTDTQYF
NA	TRBV28	NA	TRBJ1-4	TGTGCCAGCAGTGGTGAGGTGAATGAAAAACTGTTTTTT	CASSGEVNEKLFF
TRBD1	TRBV5-5	NA	TRBJ2-7	TGTGCCAGCAGCTGGGACAGGGGGCGCTACGAGCAGTACTTC	CASSWDRGRYEQYF
TRBD2	TRBV2	NA	TRBJ2-3	TGTGCCAGCAGTGAAGGGGCGGGGGGCACAGATACGCAGTATTTT	CASSEGAGGTDTQYF
NA	TRBV5-1	NA	TRBJ2-4	TGCGCCAGCAGCTTGGCCGGGGACAAAAACATTCAGTACTTC	CASSLAGDKNIQYF
TRBD1	TRBV7-3	NA	TRBJ1-4	TGTGCCAGCAGCTCCGGACAGGGTGAAAAACTGTTTTTT	CASSSGQGEKLFF
TRBD2	TRBV7-9	NA	TRBJ2-1	TGTGCCAGCAGCTTAAGGCCTAGCGGGGGGTCCTACAATGAGCAGTTCTTC	CASSLRPSGGSYNEQFF
TRBD1	TRBV28	NA	TRBJ1-2	TGTGCCAGCAGTTCCCCAGGGGGCGGTGGCTACACCTTC	CASSSPGGGGYTF
NA	TRBV5-4	NA	TRBJ1-1	TGTGCCAGCAGCCCCCAGGGGATGATGAACACTGAAGCTTTCTTT	CASSPQGMMNTEAFF
TRBD2	TRBV6-5	NA	TRBJ2-7	TGTGCCAGCAGTTACGAGTCCCAGAGCGGGGGTTGGGAGCAGTACTTC	CASSYESQSGGWEQYF
TRBD2	TRBV18	NA	TRBJ2-7	TGTGCCAGCTCACCACCCTGGGGACTAGCGGGGATTGAGCAGTACTTC	CASSPPWGLAGIEQYF
NA	TRBV19	NA	TRBJ2-7	TGTGCCAGTAGTCCCCGACAGACGTTGAGCTCCTACGAGCAGTACTTC	CASSPRQTLSSYEQYF
TRBD2	TRBV28	NA	TRBJ2-7	TGTGCCAGCAGTTTATCCCCAGCGGGGCTGTACGAGCAGTACTTC	CASSLSPAGLYEQYF
NA	TRBV6-2/TRBV6-3	NA	TRBJ1-6	TGTGCCAGCAGTTACCCGCCTGGACTTTTTTGGGTGGATTCACCCCTCCACTTT	CASSYPPGLFWVDSPLHF
TRBD1	TRBV6-5	NA	TRBJ1-1	TGTGCCAGCAGGGACGGGACAGGCTGGACTGAAGCTTTCTTT	CASRDGTGWTEAFF
TRBD1	TRBV11-2	few	TRBJ1-2	TGTGCCAGCAGCCCGGGACAGAACTATGGCTACACCTTC	CASSPGQNYGYTF
NA	TRBV9	NA	TRBJ2-5	TGTGCCAGCAGCGTAGAGGCGGGGGCAGGATCGGGAGAGACCCAGTACTTC	CASSVEAGAGSGETQYF
NA	TRBV11-2	NA	TRBJ2-3	TGTGCCAGCAGCTCTATTACAGGGAGTGGTACGCAGTATTTT	CASSSITGSGTQYF
NA	TRBV6-6	NA	TRBJ1-5	TGTGCCAGCAGGGGGGGATTTTATAGCAATCAGCCCCAGCATTTT	CASRGGFYSNQPQHF
TRBD1	TRBV7-9	NA	TRBJ1-4	TGTGCCAGCAGTTTCGGACAGGGAGATAATGAAAAACTGTTTTTT	CASSFGQGDNEKLFF
TRBD1	TRBV7-9	NA	TRBJ2-7	TGTGCCAGCAGTCAGGGCCGGGACAGGGCCTACGAGCAGTACTTC	CASSQGRDRAYEQYF
TRBD1	TRBV5-4	NA	TRBJ2-1	TGTGCCAGCAGCATTCCGACAGGGACCTCCTACAATGAGCAGTTCTTC	CASSIPTGTSYNEQFF
NA	TRBV18	NA	TRBJ2-3	TGTGCCAGCTCACCAGGAGGGGACGATACGCAGTATTTT	CASSPGGDDTQYF
NA	TRBV19	NA	TRBJ1-1	TGTGCCAGTAGTATATCGGTCAGGGTGAACACTGAAGCTTTCTTT	CASSISVRVNTEAFF
NA	TRBV11-3	NA	TRBJ2-3	TGTGCCAGCAGCTTAGGGCAGGAGGGAGATACGCAGTATTTT	CASSLGQEGDTQYF
NA	TRBV28	NA	TRBJ1-3	TGTGCCAGCAGTTGGGGACTTTCTACGTCTGGAAACACCATATATTTT	CASSWGLSTSGNTIYF
NA	TRBV30	NA	TRBJ1-5	TGTGCCTGGAGTGGGTCTGTCTACGGAGAGCAGCATTTT	CAWSGSVYGEQHF
TRBD1	TRBV5-5	NA	TRBJ2-1	TGTGCCAGCAGCGAACAGGGGCGATCCTACAATGAGCAGTTCTTC	CASSEQGRSYNEQFF
NA	TRBV10-1	NA	TRBJ2-3	TGCGCCAGCTCCCGGACAGCGATTGGCACAGATACGCAGTATTTT	CASSRTAIGTDTQYF
NA	TRBV11-3	NA	TRBJ2-3	TGTGCCAGCAGCTTACCGGGAGCAGATACGCAGTATTTT	CASSLPGADTQYF
NA	TRBV15	NA	TRBJ1-5	TGTGCCACCAGCATCACCAGAAGCAATCAGCCCCAGCATTTT	CATSITRSNQPQHF
TRBD2	TRBV7-8	NA	TRBJ2-2	TGTGCCAGCAGCTTCGGGACTAGCGGGGCCTACACCGGGGAGCTGTTTTTT	CASSFGTSGAYTGELFF
TRBD1	TRBV5-1	NA	TRBJ2-4	TGCGCCAGCAGCTCGGGACAGGGGAACAACATTCAGTACTTC	CASSSGQGNNIQYF
TRBD2	TRBV7-3	once	TRBJ2-2	TGTGCCAGCAGCTTCCTAGCGGGGAGCACCGGGGAGCTGTTTTTT	CASSFLAGSTGELFF
TRBD1	TRBV5-8	NA	TRBJ2-7	TGTGCCAGCAGCGGGGACAGAATCTCCTACGAGCAGTACTTC	CASSGDRISYEQYF
TRBD1	TRBV10-1	NA	TRBJ1-1	TGCGCCAGCAGCCAGACAGGGTCGTCCACTGAAGCTTTCTTT	CASSQTGSSTEAFF
TRBD1	TRBV4-2	once	TRBJ2-7	TGTGCCAGCAGCGGGACAGGGGCTACCTACGAGCAGTACTTC	CASSGTGATYEQYF
NA	TRBV12-3/TRBV12-4	NA	TRBJ2-3	TGTGCCAGCAGCTTGACCCGGAGAGGGTCGCAGTATTTT	CASSLTRRGSQYF